The 29 T cell receptor beta chains in this list originate from one sample, sequenced in a study of T cells in Graves' hyperthyroidism and ophthalmopathy. What was amplified from RNA transcripts were TCR beta CDR3 regions. During a first-round RT-PCR of the TCR CDR3, the HTBI primer set was used. From the multiplex PCR reads, TCRdb called clonotypes with MiXCR, one entry per CDR3 protein. This table has approximately 720,000 distinct CDR3 sequences, around 20% appearing once. What was sequenced was blood. These receptors originate from a woman in her forties or fifties with Graves' hyperthyroidism that later progressed to Graves' ophthalmopathy.

This clonotype has more than one count but fewer than ten. The rearrangement joins TRBV18 to TRBJ1-1, with D hard to call. The length of the CDR3 is 18 residues. Deletions cut 1 base from V and 0 bases from J, with 18 bases between. CDR1 and CDR2 (germline): KGHSH, LQKENI. CDR3 sequence reads: CASSPLPVEFSMNTEAFF. CDR3 nucleotide sequence: TGTGCCAGCTCACCACTACCCGTGGAGTTTTCCATGAACACTGAAGCTTTCTTT.

This clonotype was observed at least ten times. At one of its ends the junction is not consistent with the germline gene, which may arise from a read error. This chain links TRBV5-1 with TRBJ1-1; 7 bases agree with TRBD1. The CDR3 contains 14 residues. Germline V lookup: CDR1 SGHRS, CDR2 YFSETQ. The CDR3 nucleotides are TGTGCCAGCAGTCTGACAGGGCCAAACACTGAAGCTTTCTTT. This codes for CASSLTGPNTEAFF.

The CDR3 loop is CSASWASGGYSTDTQYF. The CDR3 bases are TGCAGTGCTAGTTGGGCTAGCGGGGGCTACAGCACAGATACGCAGTATTTT. This chain links TRBV20-1 with TRBJ2-3; 10 bases agree with TRBD2. After removal of 3 bases from V and 0 bases from J, the junction contained 9 bases not matched to a gene. This CDR3 has 17 amino acids. Germline CDR1 and CDR2: DFQATT and SNEGSKA (reference sequence).

The V call is TRBV25-1, the J call TRBJ1-6, with no clear D. The germline gives CDR1 MGHDK, CDR2 SYGVNS. Trimming left V 8 bases short and J 7 bases short, with 18 bases between. The CDR3 consists of 15 residues. CDR3 region: CASGSDFLENSPLHF. The CDR3 DNA follows: TGTGCCAGCGGGTCTGACTTTTTGGAGAATTCACCCCTCCACTTT.

The genes are TRBV19 and TRBJ2-5; D is possibly TRBD2 (6 bases). V lost 6 bases to trimming and J lost 4 bases, with 12 bases between them. Germline assignment: CDR1 LNHDA and CDR2 SQIVND (reference sequence). This CDR3 region has 13 residues. The CDR3 bases are TGTGCCAGTAGAGAACTTAGCGGAGAGACCCAGTACTTC. This codes for CASRELSGETQYF.

This clonotype has at least ten counts. V and J are TRBV19 and TRBJ1-5, with TRBD1 as a possible D gene (5 bases). This CDR3 has 13 residues. Germline CDR1 reads LNHDA; CDR2 reads SQIVND (reference sequence). V lost 5 bases, J lost 10 bases, and 15 bases lay in between. DNA for the CDR3: TGTGCCAGTAGTCGGGGCGTCGGAGCACCCCAGCATTTT. It is translated as CASSRGVGAPQHF.

This clonotype has more than one count but fewer than ten. The J gene is TRBJ1-1, the V gene TRBV6-5; no clear D. This CDR3 is 14 amino acids long. The ends were cut back, 1 base at V and 5 bases at J, with 11 bases in the middle. Germline V CDR1 and CDR2: MNHEY, SVGAGI. In DNA, the CDR3 is TGTGCCAGCAGTTACTACAGCTGGGGAACTGAAGCTTTCTTT. As protein: CASSYYSWGTEAFF.

J is TRBJ1-5 and V is TRBV13; weak D call: TRBD1 (6 bases). CDR1 PRHDT and CDR2 FYEKMQ come from the germline V gene (reference sequence). V was shortened by 2 bases and J by 0 bases, with 17 bases between the two germline ends. This CDR3 is built from 18 residues. The CDR3 loop reads CASSLSRQVGYSNQPQHF. In DNA, the CDR3 is TGTGCCAGCAGCTTATCACGACAGGTTGGTTATAGCAATCAGCCCCAGCATTTT.

This chain connects TRBV29-1 to TRBJ2-3; D is unclear. Germline V lookup: CDR1 SQVTM, CDR2 ANQGSEA. V lost 6 bases, J lost 6 bases, and 22 bases lay in between. The CDR3 loop spans 15 amino acids. The CDR3 region is CSVEPDITLGDTQYF. The CDR3 DNA sequence: TGCAGCGTCGAGCCTGACATAACCTTGGGTGATACGCAGTATTTT.

Remarks on this clonotype: A much larger clone lies a single base off, so this may be a read error. The gene calls are TRBV24-1 and TRBJ1-5; D is uncertain. V dropped 4 bases and J dropped 0 bases, with 6 bases sitting between them. The CDR3 length is 14 residues. Germline V gives CDR1 KGHDR, CDR2 SFDVKD. CDR3 nucleotides: TGTGCCACCAGTGACACGAATAGCAATCAGCCCCAGCATTTT. It specifies CATSDTNSNQPQHF.

This clonotype was seen repeatedly, ten times or more. The chain recombines TRBV2 with TRBJ2-7; the match to TRBD2 covers 7 bases. There are 15 residues in the CDR3. Germline V gene sequence: CDR1 SNHLY, CDR2 FYNNEI. V shed 4 bases, J shed 1 base, and the junction held 7 bases outside the gene matches. CDR3: CASSAPTGGSYEQYF. In nucleotides, the CDR3 is TGTGCCAGCAGTGCCCCAACGGGGGGATCCTACGAGCAGTACTTC.

This clonotype was counted many times. The gene calls are TRBV19 and TRBJ1-1; D is uncertain. The CDR3 spans 13 residues. Looked up from germline, CDR1 is LNHDA and CDR2 is SQIVND (reference sequence). Trimming left V 5 bases short and J 5 bases short, with 12 bases between. CDR3 loop: CASSSDKRTEAFF. Written as DNA, the CDR3 is TGTGCCAGTAGTTCAGACAAGCGGACTGAAGCTTTCTTT.

This clonotype occurred many times. J is TRBJ2-3 and V is TRBV7-9, with 9 nucleotides matching TRBD2. V gave up 11 bases and J gave up 6 bases; unmatched junction bases: 18. The CDR3 runs 16 residues. Germline values: CDR1 SEHNR, CDR2 FQNEAQ (reference sequence). The CDR3 DNA reads TGTGCCTGCCAGCAATTTAGCGGGGGTGTTGTCGATACGCAGTATTTT. This codes for CACQQFSGGVVDTQYF.

The chain is built from TRBV10-3 and TRBJ2-3, with 7 bases aligning to TRBD1. The trim removed 3 bases at V and 1 base at J, leaving 10 bases unmatched. This CDR3 is built from 17 residues. In germline, CDR1 is ENHRY, CDR2 SYGVKD. Written as DNA, the CDR3 is TGTGCCATCAGTGAAGTAGGGGGCGGACGCGGCACAGATACGCAGTATTTT. Encoded protein: CAISEVGGGRGTDTQYF.

This clonotype was observed a few times. The V call is TRBV7-9, the J call TRBJ1-6, with a tentative D call TRBD1 (6 bases). This CDR3 is built from 14 residues. Between the trimmed V and J ends, which lost 5 bases and 9 bases, there was a span of 14 bases. Germline V gene sequence: CDR1 SEHNR, CDR2 FQNEAQ (reference sequence). As DNA, the CDR3 is TGTGCCAGCAGCCGGACAGATGATGGTTCACCCCTCCACTTT. Its translation is CASSRTDDGSPLHF.

This clonotype was recorded at least ten times. This sequence joins TRBV19 and TRBJ1-4, with D unresolved. This CDR3 comprises 15 residues. Per the germline V gene, CDR1 is LNHDA and CDR2 is SQIVND (reference sequence). Deletions cut 6 bases from V and 0 bases from J, with 11 bases between. CDR3 DNA sequence: TGTGCCAGTAGCCCGCTTGGAGCAACTAATGAAAAACTGTTTTTT. This sequence encodes CASSPLGATNEKLFF.

The V and J genes are TRBV10-3 and TRBJ2-7; 8 nucleotides align to TRBD2. V dropped 0 bases and J dropped 4; count of bases not matched to a gene: 5. This CDR3 comprises 15 residues. Germline CDR1 is ENHRY and CDR2 is SYGVKD. CDR3 nucleotide sequence: TGTGCCATCAGTGAGTCTTCAGGACTAGCTTACGAGCAGTACTTC. It yields the protein CAISESSGLAYEQYF.

This clonotype was picked up many times. The V and J genes are TRBV5-1 and TRBJ2-1; 11 bases match TRBD2. Germline CDR1 is SGHRS and CDR2 is YFSETQ. CDR3 length: 15 residues. V shed 4 bases and J 6 bases; nucleotides not matched to a gene: 6. The CDR3 region is CASSPVAGGLNEQFF. Here the CDR3 DNA reads TGCGCCAGCAGCCCCGTAGCGGGGGGGCTCAATGAGCAGTTCTTC.

This clonotype was found many times. For the CDR3, the DNA is TGTGCCAGCAGCTGGACCGGGGCCCGAGCCTACGAGCAGTACTTC. Translating it yields CASSWTGARAYEQYF. The V and J genes are TRBV13 and TRBJ2-7, with D tentatively TRBD1 or TRBD2 (5 bases each). V was pared by 4 bases and J by 2 bases, with 15 bases between. The CDR3 is 15 residues long. Germline V gene lookup returns CDR1 PRHDT and CDR2 FYEKMQ (reference sequence).

In this sample, this clonotype turned up many times. This rearrangement joins TRBV2 to TRBJ1-5, with TRBD1 matching 10 bases. Germline V gives CDR1 SNHLY, CDR2 FYNNEI. J gave up 7 bases and V 8 bases, and 14 bases lay outside the gene matches. The CDR3 sequence is 16 residues long. The DNA of the CDR3 is TGTGCCAGCCTCCTGGACAGGGGGTCCTTGGACCAGCCCCAGCATTTT. It specifies CASLLDRGSLDQPQHF.

The V and J genes are TRBV19 and TRBJ1-5, with 8 bases aligning to TRBD1. The CDR3 covers 15 residues. The V gene's germline CDR1 is LNHDA and CDR2 SQIVND (reference sequence). The junction had 5 bases not matched to a gene; V was cut back by 3 bases and J by 4 bases. The CDR3 reads CASSMWQGANQPQHF. The CDR3 DNA follows: TGTGCCAGTAGTATGTGGCAGGGGGCGAATCAGCCCCAGCATTTT.

Many counts were recorded for this clonotype. The chain is built from TRBV5-1 and TRBJ2-1, with 8 bases identical to TRBD1. The germline CDR1 and CDR2 sequences are SGHRS and YFSETQ. V lost 0 bases, J lost 7 bases, and 6 bases stayed unmatched. The CDR3 contains 15 residues. As DNA, the CDR3 is TGCGCCAGCAGCTTGGGGCAGGGGGCGTTAAATGAGCAGTTCTTC. Its protein is CASSLGQGALNEQFF.

The V gene is TRBV19, the J gene TRBJ2-3, with D possibly being TRBD1 or TRBD2 (6 bases each). CDR3 size: 15 residues. V was shortened by 5 bases and J by 4 bases, with 16 bases between the two germline ends. Germline assignment: CDR1 LNHDA and CDR2 SQIVND (reference sequence). The CDR3 spells CASSEGGRISDTQYF. DNA of the CDR3: TGTGCCAGTAGTGAGGGGGGCCGAATATCAGATACGCAGTATTTT. Based on the CDR3 plus reference TRBV19 and TRBJ2-3, the full variable domain is DGGITQSPKYLFRKEGQNVTLSCEQNLNHDAMYWYRQDPGQGLRLIYYSQIVNDFQKGDIAEGYSVSREKKESFPLTVTSAQKNPTAFYLCASSEGGRISDTQYFGPGTRLTVL.

This clonotype was counted ten times or more. This chain connects TRBV27 to TRBJ2-3; no firm D call. The CDR3 consists of 13 residues. The germline V gene encodes CDR1 MNHEY and CDR2 SMNVEV (reference sequence). Trimming pared 2 bases from V and 4 bases from J, leaving 7 bases between. CDR3 sequence reads: CASSLQPPDTQYF. The CDR3 DNA follows: TGTGCCAGCAGTTTACAGCCGCCAGATACGCAGTATTTT.

This chain connects TRBV6-1 to TRBJ1-4; a possible D gene is TRBD1 (6 bases). V was shortened by 3 bases and J by 7 bases, with 12 bases between the two germline ends. The CDR3 spans 14 residues. Germline CDR1 reads MNHNS; CDR2 reads SASEGT. This CDR3 reads CASSDVTGGEKLFF. The CDR3 DNA follows: TGTGCCAGCAGTGATGTGACAGGTGGTGAAAAACTGTTTTTT.

This chain links TRBV7-8 with TRBJ1-1; TRBD1 might be the D (5 bases). The CDR3 contains 16 residues. CDR1 SGHVS and CDR2 FQNEAQ come from the germline V gene. Trimming pared 5 bases from V and 0 bases from J, leaving 16 bases between. The chain's CDR3 is CASSPPDTRLNTEAFF. The CDR3 DNA sequence: TGTGCCAGCAGCCCCCCGGACACGAGATTGAACACTGAAGCTTTCTTT.

This clonotype came up many times. This sequence joins TRBV7-2 and TRBJ2-3, with TRBD2 matching 7 bases. The germline V gene encodes CDR1 SGHTA and CDR2 FQGNSA. The CDR3 has 13 amino acids. The ends lost 5 bases at V and 6 bases at J; junction bases unmatched: 5. The CDR3 DNA follows: TGTGCCAGCAGCATCCGACTAGCTGATACGCAGTATTTT. Translation: CASSIRLADTQYF.

The J gene is TRBJ2-6, the V gene TRBV5-5; the match to TRBD1 covers 9 bases. The CDR3 has 18 amino acids. J was trimmed by 2 bases and V by 0 bases; bases with no gene match: 6. Per the germline V gene, CDR1 is SGHKS and CDR2 is YYEKEE (reference sequence). The CDR3 is CASSLGWDRAPGANVLTF. In DNA form, the CDR3 reads TGTGCCAGCAGCTTGGGGTGGGACAGGGCACCTGGGGCCAACGTCCTGACTTTC. The whole variable domain, remainder taken from reference TRBV5-5 and TRBJ2-6, is DAGVTQSPTHLIKTRGQQVTLRCSPISGHKSVSWYQQVLGQGPQFIFQYYEKEERGRGNFPDRFSARQFPNYSSELNVNALLLGDSALYLCASSLGWDRAPGANVLTFGAGSRLTVL.

This clonotype has more than one count but fewer than ten. J is TRBJ2-1 and V is TRBV9; 7 nucleotides line up with TRBD2. Germline V lookup: CDR1 SGDLS, CDR2 YYNGEE. The V gene end was trimmed by 0 bases and the J gene end by 10 bases; junction bases not matched to a gene: 4. CDR3 length: 13 amino acids. The CDR3, as DNA: TGTGCCAGCAGCGTAGATCTGGGAGGGGAGCAGTTCTTC. Its translation: CASSVDLGGEQFF.